The text below deals with one T cell receptor (beta chain). The antigen is not known. The data belong to a study of T cell repertoires in cytomegalovirus infection. Study findings and constraints: Ex vivo, HLA-C-restricted CMV-specific TCR beta clonotypes prevailed over the rest of the response. Frequencies of public TCR beta families were cumulated, and this identified carriers of CMV plus the relevant HLA.

Per germline, CDR1 SGHTA and CDR2 FQGNSA. The CDR3 length is 15 residues. The ends were cut back, 2 bases at V and 0 bases at J, with 8 bases in the middle. TCRdb reanalysed the reads using MiXCR and keeps one entry per CDR3 protein. The sample shows about 78,000 distinct CDR3 sequences, roughly 39% of them seen only once. The rearrangement links TRBV7-2 to TRBJ1-5; D is unresolved. The receptor's source is a human donor in good health (CMV status not recorded). Some clones in this sample may be carry-over from other donors' samples. Sample: CD8+ T cells from cultured PBMCs, taken from culture after CMV antigen stimulation. DNA of the CDR3: TGTGCCAGCAGCTTAACTGACTATAGCAATCAGCCCCAGCATTTT. Amino acid sequence: CASSLTDYSNQPQHF.